Sequencing of this T cell receptor beta chain was carried out in a study of T cell clonality in common variable immunodeficiency. Study-wide findings and caveats: Shared TCRbeta clones were fewer between CVID subjects than controls. Reportedly, TCR beta sequences from common variable immunodeficiency showed fewer deletions and N-nucleotide insertions.

Measured with immunoSEQ multiplex PCR; TCRdb has only the in-frame clones, and not every one. Listed for the sample are 30,000 to 40,000 clones, none seen a single time. The CDR3 consists of 15 residues. CDR1 SEHNR and CDR2 FQNEAQ come from the germline V gene (reference sequence). V gave up 1 base and J gave up 7 bases; unmatched junction bases: 6. This clone occurred many times. As yet, its antigen is unknown. The read terminates 3 residues before the CDR3 end, so the remaining end is supplied by the germline J gene. Both groups were predominantly of Caucasian heritage. The receptor was isolated from a human donor with common variable immunodeficiency. Sequenced material: peripheral blood mononuclear cells. The chain joins TRBV7-9 to TRBJ2-3, with 9 bases matching TRBD1. CDR3 DNA (partial): TGTGCCAGCAGCTTAGGTGGACAGGGGAAGAATACG. Its protein product is CASSLGGQGKNT. The whole CDR3 protein is CASSLGGQGKNTQYF.